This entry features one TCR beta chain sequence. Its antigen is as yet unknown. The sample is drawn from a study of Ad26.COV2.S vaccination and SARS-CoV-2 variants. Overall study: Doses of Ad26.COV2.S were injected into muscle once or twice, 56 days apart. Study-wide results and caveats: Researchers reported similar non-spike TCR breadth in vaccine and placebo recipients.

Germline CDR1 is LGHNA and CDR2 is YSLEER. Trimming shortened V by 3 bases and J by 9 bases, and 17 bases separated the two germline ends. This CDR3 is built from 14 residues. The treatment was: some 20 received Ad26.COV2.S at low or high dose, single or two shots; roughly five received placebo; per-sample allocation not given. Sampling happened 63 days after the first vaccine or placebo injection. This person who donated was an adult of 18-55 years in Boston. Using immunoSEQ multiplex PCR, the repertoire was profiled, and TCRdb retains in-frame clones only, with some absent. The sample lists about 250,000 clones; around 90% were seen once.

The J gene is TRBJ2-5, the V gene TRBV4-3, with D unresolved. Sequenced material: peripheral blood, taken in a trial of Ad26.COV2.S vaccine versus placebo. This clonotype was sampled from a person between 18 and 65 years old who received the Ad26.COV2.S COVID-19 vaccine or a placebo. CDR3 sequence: CASSHQTLARPQYF. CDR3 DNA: TGCGCCAGCAGCCACCAAACCCTGGCTCGGCCCCAGTACTTC.